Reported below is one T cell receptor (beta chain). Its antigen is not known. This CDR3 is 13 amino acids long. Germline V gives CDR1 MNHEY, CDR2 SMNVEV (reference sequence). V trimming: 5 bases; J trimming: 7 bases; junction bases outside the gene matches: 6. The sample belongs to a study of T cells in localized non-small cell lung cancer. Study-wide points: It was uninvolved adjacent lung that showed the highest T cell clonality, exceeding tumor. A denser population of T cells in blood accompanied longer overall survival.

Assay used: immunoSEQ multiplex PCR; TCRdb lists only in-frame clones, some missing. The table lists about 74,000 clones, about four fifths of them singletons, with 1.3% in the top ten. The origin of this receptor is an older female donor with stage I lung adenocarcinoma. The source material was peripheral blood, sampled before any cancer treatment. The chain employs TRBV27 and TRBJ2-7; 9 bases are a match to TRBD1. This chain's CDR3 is CASSTGTGYEQYF. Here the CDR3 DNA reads TGTGCCAGCAGTACCGGGACAGGGTATGAGCAGTACTTC.